The clone carrying this T cell receptor (beta chain) was found a few times. Methods used by the authors: Amplified reference gene primers provided the basis for estimating nucleated cell counts. Profiling relied on immunoSEQ multiplex PCR, and the TCRdb table lists in-frame clones only, not all of them. Clone size and the V and J calls come from that table; the DNA yielded D and trimming. The repertoire has 80,000 to 100,000 clones, just under 80% of them found once; the top ten carry roughly 15%. This CDR3 contains 17 residues. The V gene's germline CDR1 is SGHKS and CDR2 YYEKEE (reference sequence). Trimming took 0 bases from V and 2 from J; bases not matched to a gene: 8. This entry belongs to a study of blood T cell repertoires in COVID-19. Overall study context: Italy, Spain and the United States were the sources of the convalescent and acute COVID-19 samples. PBMCs, B-cell-depleted T cells, or T cells provided the cDNA or gDNA that made up the material.

Sequencing input: peripheral blood. The origin of this receptor is a human donor in a cohort sampled during active COVID-19. V is TRBV5-5 and J is TRBJ2-7, with TRBD2 matching over 10 bases. The CDR3: CASSLGLAGFAAYEQYF. DNA for the CDR3: TGTGCCAGCAGCTTGGGACTAGCGGGCTTTGCCGCCTACGAGCAGTACTTC.